This passage covers 24 T cell receptor beta chains from one sample sequenced in a study of T cell responses to AZD1222 COVID-19 vaccine. Assay used: immunoSEQ multiplex PCR; TCRdb lists only in-frame clones, some missing. Of 150,000 to 200,000 clones listed, about 90% are singletons. The sequences come from peripheral blood, collected 28 days after the second AZD1222 dose. These receptor sequences come from an adult who received the AZD1222 COVID-19 vaccine.

The chain links TRBV28 to TRBJ2-7; TRBD1 agrees at 8 bases. Per the germline V gene, CDR1 is MDHEN and CDR2 is SYDVKM. The CDR3 is made up of 15 amino acids. J lost 5 bases, V lost 5 bases, and 11 bases had no gene match. As DNA, the CDR3 is TGTGCCAGCAGTACCGCAGGGGGCGCTGCCGACGAGCAGTACTTC. Protein product: CASSTAGGAADEQYF.

The chain employs TRBV6-5 and TRBJ2-3; a weak D match, TRBD1 (5 bases). Trimming cost V 6 bases and J 4 bases, with 14 bases left between them. There are 14 residues in the CDR3. CDR1 and CDR2 (germline): MNHEY, SVGAGI. The CDR3 bases are TGTGCCAGCAGCGGTCAACCGACAGCAGATACGCAGTATTTT. This translates into CASSGQPTADTQYF.

This chain links TRBV4-1 with TRBJ1-3, with no clear D. The CDR3 covers 15 residues. V lost 1 base, J lost 3 bases, and 10 bases lay in between. Germline-derived CDR1 and CDR2 are MGHRA and YSYEKL. The CDR3 here is CASSQGRYFGNTIYF. DNA of the CDR3: TGCGCCAGCAGCCAAGGGCGGTATTTTGGAAACACCATATATTTT.

The V call is TRBV28, the J call TRBJ1-1, with D perhaps matching TRBD1 (6 bases). Germline assignment: CDR1 MDHEN and CDR2 SYDVKM. V lost 8 bases, J lost 1 base, and 17 bases lay in between. The CDR3 is made up of 15 amino acids. CDR3 sequence (DNA): TGTGCCAGCCCAGGAGGGGGGGCCGGGAACACTGAAGCTTTCTTT. It codes for CASPGGGAGNTEAFF.

This chain uses TRBV6-5 with TRBJ1-2; 9 bases map to TRBD1. The CDR3 spans 14 residues. Germline V gene sequence: CDR1 MNHEY, CDR2 SVGAGI. V trimming: 6 bases; J trimming: 4 bases; junction bases outside the gene matches: 6. The CDR3 is CASRLDRGAYGYTF. CDR3 in DNA: TGTGCCAGCAGATTGGACAGGGGAGCCTATGGCTACACCTTC.

V usage is TRBV29-1 and J usage is TRBJ2-2; D possibly matches TRBD1 or TRBD2 (5 bases each). The CDR3 spans 16 residues. V lost 4 bases, J lost 3 bases, and 18 bases lay in between. The germline V gene has CDR1 SQVTM and CDR2 ANQGSEA. The CDR3 loop reads CSVAGPQRGHTGELFF. CDR3 bases: TGCAGCGTTGCGGGACCACAAAGGGGCCACACCGGGGAGCTGTTTTTT.

This clone was detected only a few times. The CDR3 is CASSAQGRSNQPQHF. The DNA of the CDR3 is TGTGCCAGCAGCGCACAGGGGAGAAGCAATCAGCCCCAGCATTTT. The chain carries TRBV3-1 (or the pseudogene TRBV3-2) and TRBJ1-5; 7 bases match TRBD1. V gave up 5 bases and J gave up 1 base; unmatched junction bases: 5. Germline V gives CDR1 LGHDT, CDR2 YNNKEL (reference sequence). This CDR3 has 15 residues.

V usage is TRBV30 and J usage is TRBJ1-2; D might be TRBD1 (6 bases). The CDR3 totals 15 residues. V lost 4 bases, J lost 1 base, and 16 bases lay in between. CDR1 is GTSNPN and CDR2 is SVGIG in the germline V gene (reference sequence). The CDR3 loop is CAWIGGGANNYGYTF. CDR3 sequence (DNA): TGTGCCTGGATAGGGGGGGGCGCAAATAACTATGGCTACACCTTC.

V is TRBV2 and J is TRBJ1-4; D is ambiguous. In germline, CDR1 is SNHLY, CDR2 FYNNEI. The CDR3 is made up of 16 amino acids. V was cut by 2 bases and J by 8 bases, with 18 bases left in between. CDR3 region: CASSEYLGGLGEKLFF. DNA of the CDR3: TGTGCCAGCAGTGAATATCTAGGAGGGCTGGGGGAAAAACTGTTTTTT. The full variable domain, in which reference TRBV2 and TRBJ1-4 provide the parts outside the CDR3, is EPEVTQTPSHQVTQMGQEVILRCVPISNHLYFYWYRQILGQKVEFLVSFYNNEISEKSEIFDDQFSVERPDGSNFTLKIRSTKLEDSAMYFCASSEYLGGLGEKLFFGSGTQLSVL.

The V and J genes are TRBV3-1 (or the pseudogene TRBV3-2) and TRBJ2-1; 7 bases line up with TRBD2. CDR3 length: 14 residues. Germline V CDR1 and CDR2: LGHDT, YNNKEL (reference sequence). V was pared by 0 bases and J by 10 bases, with 6 bases of the junction left unmatched. CDR3 amino acids: CASSQELAVIEQFF. CDR3 sequence (DNA): TGTGCCAGCAGCCAAGAGCTAGCGGTCATCGAGCAGTTCTTC.

This chain connects TRBV5-4 to TRBJ2-1, with 7 bases fitting TRBD1. The CDR3 is 15 residues long. Germline V gives CDR1 SGHNT, CDR2 YYREEE (reference sequence). V shed 1 base and J 12 bases; nucleotides not matched to a gene: 13. CDR3 bases: TGTGCCAGCAGCTTGCAACAGGGGTACAATGAAGGGCAGTTCTTC. Protein sequence: CASSLQQGYNEGQFF.

The V gene is TRBV5-6, the J gene TRBJ1-2, with D unclear. Germline V lookup: CDR1 SGHDT, CDR2 YYEEEE. Trimming took off 2 bases at V and 7 bases at J, with 9 bases between the two ends. The CDR3 covers 12 residues. The CDR3 DNA follows: TGTGCCAGCAGCTTTGATTTTCGTGGCTACACCTTC. Residues: CASSFDFRGYTF.

V gene TRBV5-6 combines with J gene TRBJ2-1, with 9 bases matching TRBD2. The CDR3 is 18 residues long. CDR1 SGHDT and CDR2 YYEEEE come from the germline V gene. The V gene end was trimmed by 3 bases and the J gene end by 4 bases; junction bases not matched to a gene: 14. The CDR3 loop is CASSSTAGGPLQYNEQFF. In DNA form, the CDR3 reads TGTGCCAGCAGCTCCACTGCGGGGGGGCCACTACAATACAATGAGCAGTTCTTC.

This clone showed up just a few times. This chain joins TRBV30 and TRBJ1-2, with D possibly TRBD1 on 6 matching bases. Trimming left V 4 bases short and J 0 bases short, with 6 bases between. This CDR3 contains 12 residues. Germline CDR1 GTSNPN, CDR2 SVGIG (reference sequence). CDR3 region: CAWNRANYGYTF. The CDR3 nucleotides read TGTGCCTGGAACAGGGCTAACTATGGCTACACCTTC.

The chain recombines TRBV6-2 or TRBV6-3 with TRBJ1-2; D remains unclear. V lost 3 bases and J lost 8, with 10 bases in between. Germline lookup yields CDR1 MNHEY and CDR2 SVGEGT. The CDR3 consists of 12 residues. CDR3 DNA: TGTGCCAGCAGTTATTCCTTCGCAGGCTACACCTTC. Its protein is CASSYSFAGYTF.

Written as DNA, the CDR3 is TGTGCCAGCAGTAAGCAAGAGACCCAGTACTTC. It specifies CASSKQETQYF. The chain has TRBV6-2 or TRBV6-3 and TRBJ2-5; D gene uncertain. Trimming took 5 bases from V and 2 from J, leaving 3 bases between them. CDR3 size: 11 residues. Germline CDR1 reads MNHEY; CDR2 reads SVGEGT.

This clone showed up just once. The chain has TRBV5-6 and TRBJ2-1; 8 bases line up with TRBD2. CDR3 length: 15 amino acids. The trim removed 4 bases at V and 9 bases at J, leaving 12 bases unmatched. The V gene's germline CDR1 is SGHDT and CDR2 YYEEEE. CDR3 sequence (DNA): TGTGCCAGCAGCCTGCGCGGGGGGCCATTGAGTGAGCAGTTCTTC. Translated, it gives CASSLRGGPLSEQFF.

The chain recombines TRBV21-1 with TRBJ1-1; the table's D call, TRBD1, has no DNA check behind it. TRBV21-1 is designated a pseudogene. This CDR3 spans 15 amino acids. CDR3 coding DNA: TGTGCCAGCAGCGGATCCTACAGGGGCGGGCCATCGGCTTTCTTT. It encodes CASSGSYRGGPSAFF.

The V gene is TRBV2, the J gene TRBJ2-4, with 8 positions matching TRBD2. CDR1 and CDR2 (germline): SNHLY, FYNNEI. J lost 0 bases, V lost 7 bases, and 5 bases had no gene match. The CDR3 loop spans 15 amino acids. CDR3 DNA sequence: TGTGCCAGCACAGTCCGGGGGGGAGCCAAAAACATTCAGTACTTC. It codes for CASTVRGGAKNIQYF.

The chain combines TRBV28 with TRBJ2-5; D tentatively fits TRBD1 or TRBD2 (5 bases each). The CDR3 runs to 14 residues. Trimming removed 7 bases at V and 0 bases at J, with 12 bases between. The germline gives CDR1 MDHEN, CDR2 SYDVKM. This chain's CDR3 is CASTDVGDQETQYF. DNA of the CDR3: TGTGCCAGCACAGATGTGGGGGACCAAGAGACCCAGTACTTC.

The chain carries TRBV6-2 or TRBV6-3 and TRBJ1-1; D gene ambiguous. V shed 3 bases and J shed 0 bases, with 8 bases lying between them. CDR1 and CDR2 from the germline V gene are MNHEY and SVGEGT. The CDR3 sequence is 14 residues long. This chain's CDR3 is CASSYGGLNTEAFF. CDR3 coding DNA: TGTGCCAGCAGTTATGGAGGGCTGAACACTGAAGCTTTCTTT.

V and J are TRBV3-1 (or the pseudogene TRBV3-2) and TRBJ2-3; 7 nucleotides agree with TRBD2. The germline gives CDR1 LGHDT, CDR2 YNNKEL (reference sequence). The CDR3 is 17 amino acids. Germline trimming cut 1 base from V and 1 base from J; bases unmatched to any gene: 8. CDR3 protein: CASSQASGLPGTDTQYF. The CDR3 DNA reads TGTGCCAGCAGCCAAGCATCGGGACTACCTGGCACAGATACGCAGTATTTT.

The rearrangement uses TRBV28 and TRBJ2-6; D is undetermined. The CDR3 is 15 residues long. The V gene's germline CDR1 is MDHEN and CDR2 SYDVKM. V was clipped by 7 bases and J by 0 bases, with 10 bases between them. In nucleotides, the CDR3 is TGTGCCAGCACCCCGACCCGCTCTGGGGCCAACGTCCTGACTTTC. Translating it yields CASTPTRSGANVLTF.

The rearrangement links TRBV29-1 to TRBJ1-1, with TRBD1 matching 7 bases. V gave up 5 bases and J gave up 0 bases; unmatched junction bases: 3. Germline V CDR1 and CDR2: SQVTM, ANQGSEA. There are 13 residues in the CDR3. The CDR3 DNA follows: TGCAGCGTTTCGGGACAGATGAACACTGAAGCTTTCTTT. Residues: CSVSGQMNTEAFF.